The 17 T cell receptor beta chains below come from one sample, sequenced in a study of CD8+ T cells in alopecia areata. After isolation, RNA underwent reverse transcription to generate cDNA as the sequencing template. Some clones are missing from TCRdb's copy, which holds only in-frame ones; the method was immunoSEQ multiplex PCR. The data hold about 200,000 clones, with roughly three fifths observed a single time. The source material was CD8+ T cells sorted from blood. The receptors were gathered from a human donor in good health.

The chain carries TRBV5-6 and TRBJ1-1; D might be TRBD1 (6 bases). Between the trimmed V and J ends, which lost 1 base and 8 bases, there was a span of 6 bases. This CDR3 has 11 amino acids. The germline CDR1 and CDR2 sequences are SGHDT and YYEEEE. For the CDR3, the DNA is TGTGCCAGCAGCTTGACAGGGGAAGCTTTCTTT. This codes for CASSLTGEAFF.

This chain connects TRBV19 to TRBJ2-3, with D perhaps given as TRBD1 or TRBD2 (5 bases each). V gave up 3 bases and J gave up 3 bases, with 10 bases separating them. The CDR3 sequence is 14 residues long. CDR1 is LNHDA and CDR2 is SQIVND in the germline V gene (reference sequence). CDR3: CASSMRGETDTQYF. CDR3 DNA: TGTGCCAGTAGTATGAGGGGTGAGACAGATACGCAGTATTTT.

This chain connects TRBV5-1 to TRBJ2-1; 12 bases match TRBD2. Losses at the gene ends were 2 bases for V and 4 bases for J; bases not matched to a gene: 7. Germline CDR1 is SGHRS and CDR2 is YFSETQ. CDR3 length equals 17 residues. The CDR3 reads CASSLYTSGGPYNEQFF. The CDR3 region has the DNA TGCGCCAGCAGCTTATATACTAGCGGGGGGCCATACAATGAGCAGTTCTTC. Full variable domain (rest looked up from reference TRBV5-1 and TRBJ2-1): KAGVTQTPRYLIKTRGQQVTLSCSPISGHRSVSWYQQTPGQGLQFLFEYFSETQRNKGNFPGRFSGRQFSNSRSEMNVSTLELGDSALYLCASSLYTSGGPYNEQFFGPGTRLTVL.

This clone showed up just a few times. The rearrangement joins TRBV19 to TRBJ1-1, with unresolved D. Trimming removed 0 bases at V and 0 bases at J, with 8 bases between. Germline V lookup: CDR1 LNHDA, CDR2 SQIVND (reference sequence). This CDR3 has 15 residues. The DNA of the CDR3 is TGTGCCAGTAGTATAGAGCTACACCTGAACACTGAAGCTTTCTTT. It is translated as CASSIELHLNTEAFF.

This chain uses TRBV5-1 with TRBJ1-2; tentative D call: TRBD1 (5 bases). Germline CDR1 and CDR2: SGHRS and YFSETQ. There are 12 residues in the CDR3. Trimming shortened V by 9 bases and J by 8 bases, and 17 bases separated the two germline ends. The chain's CDR3 is CAIADGKGGYTF. Written as DNA, the CDR3 is TGCGCCATCGCGGACGGAAAGGGGGGCTACACCTTC.

This clone was observed a few times. The rearrangement joins TRBV5-6 to TRBJ1-2; D not resolved. The CDR3 has 16 amino acids. Germline V gene sequence: CDR1 SGHDT, CDR2 YYEEEE. Trimming left V 3 bases short and J 0 bases short, with 15 bases between. For the CDR3, the DNA is TGTGCCAGCAGCTGGGGAACGGCAGACGCTAACTATGGCTACACCTTC. Encoded protein: CASSWGTADANYGYTF.

The chain uses TRBV13 and TRBJ1-1; 7 nucleotides align to TRBD1. Germline V gene sequence: CDR1 PRHDT, CDR2 FYEKMQ (reference sequence). Losses at the gene ends were 6 bases for V and 5 bases for J; bases not matched to a gene: 6. The CDR3 sequence is 13 residues long. In nucleotides, the CDR3 is TGTGCCAGCAGGAAGGGGGCTGGGACTGAAGCTTTCTTT. Translated, it gives CASRKGAGTEAFF.

The J gene is TRBJ2-1, the V gene TRBV5-4; D possibly uses TRBD1 or TRBD2 (6 bases each). V was pared by 2 bases and J by 9 bases, with 9 bases between. The CDR3 sequence is 12 residues long. Germline V CDR1 and CDR2: SGHNT, YYREEE (reference sequence). CDR3 bases: TGTGCCAGCAGCTTCGGGGGCGGTGAGCAGTTCTTC. Its protein product is CASSFGGGEQFF. The variable domain in full, with the rest retrieved from reference TRBV5-4 and TRBJ2-1, is ETGVTQSPTHLIKTRGQQVTLRCSSQSGHNTVSWYQQALGQGPQFIFQYYREEENGRGNFPPRFSGLQFPNYSSELNVNALELDDSALYLCASSFGGGEQFFGPGTRLTVL.

The rearrangement uses TRBV11-2 and TRBJ2-5; 8 nucleotides agree with TRBD2. V lost 4 bases, J lost 4 bases, and 8 bases stayed unmatched. The CDR3 spans 15 residues. Per the germline V gene, CDR1 is SGHAT and CDR2 is FQNNGV. CDR3 bases: TGTGCCAGCAGCTGGACTAGCAGGGAGGCAGAGACCCAGTACTTC. It encodes CASSWTSREAETQYF. Drawing the rest from reference TRBV11-2 and TRBJ2-5, the complete variable domain is EAGVAQSPRYKIIEKRQSVAFWCNPISGHATLYWYQQILGQGPKLLIQFQNNGVVDDSQLPKDRFSAERLKGVDSTLKIQPAKLEDSAVYLCASSWTSREAETQYFGPGTRLLVL.

The chain has TRBV5-6 and TRBJ1-1, with D hard to call. CDR3 size: 11 residues. The V end was cut by 0 bases, the J end by 9 bases, with 6 bases between. Germline loops: CDR1 SGHDT, CDR2 YYEEEE. CDR3: CASSLGAKAFF. The DNA for the CDR3 is TGTGCCAGCAGCTTGGGGGCCAAAGCTTTCTTT. Variable domain in full (rest from reference TRBV5-6 and TRBJ1-1): DAGVTQSPTHLIKTRGQQVTLRCSPKSGHDTVSWYQQALGQGPQFIFQYYEEEERQRGNFPDRFSGHQFPNYSSELNVNALLLGDSALYLCASSLGAKAFFGQGTRLTVV.

The sample holds one count of this clone. This specimen includes other DNA sequences encoding the same CDR3. The rearrangement uses TRBV27 and TRBJ1-1; perhaps TRBD1 as D (5 bases). Trimming left V 4 bases short and J 2 bases short, with 8 bases between. This CDR3 region has 13 residues. Germline-derived CDR1 and CDR2 are MNHEY and SMNVEV (reference sequence). The CDR3 loop is CASSSTVNTEAFF. In DNA, the CDR3 is TGTGCCAGCAGTTCGACAGTAAACACTGAAGCTTTCTTT.

J is TRBJ1-5 and V is TRBV19; D uncertain. V lost 0 bases to trimming and J lost 7 bases, with 19 bases between them. The CDR3 runs 17 residues. Germline loops: CDR1 LNHDA, CDR2 SQIVND (reference sequence). The CDR3 DNA follows: TGTGCCAGTAGTATAGAACGGTTAGCGGTACCCGGGCAGCCCCAGCATTTT. It is translated as CASSIERLAVPGQPQHF.

The chain recombines TRBV4-1 with TRBJ2-1; D gene ambiguous. The CDR3 runs to 17 residues. The V end was cut by 3 bases, the J end by 0 bases, with 15 bases between. Germline CDR1 and CDR2: MGHRA and YSYEKL. The CDR3 is CASSHPALGSSYNEQFF. The CDR3 DNA sequence: TGCGCCAGCAGCCATCCTGCCCTTGGCAGCTCCTACAATGAGCAGTTCTTC.

This clone was observed a single time. This rearrangement joins TRBV20-1 to TRBJ1-1; TRBD1 is a possible D gene (6 bases). The CDR3 spans 10 residues. The germline gives CDR1 DFQATT, CDR2 SNEGSKA (reference sequence). Trimming shortened V by 8 bases and J by 10 bases, and 14 bases separated the two germline ends. The CDR3 loop reads CSPPGALAFF. In DNA, the CDR3 is TGCAGTCCTCCAGGGGCTCTAGCTTTCTTT.

The J gene is TRBJ1-4, the V gene TRBV13; 8 nucleotides agree with TRBD1. J was trimmed by 6 bases and V by 5 bases; bases with no gene match: 8. Germline CDR1 PRHDT, CDR2 FYEKMQ (reference sequence). The CDR3 totals 15 residues. CDR3 in DNA: TGTGCCAGCAGCCCAGGGGGCCGGGGAGATGAAAAACTGTTTTTT. This codes for CASSPGGRGDEKLFF.

The chain recombines TRBV27 with TRBJ1-2; 10 nucleotides agree with TRBD1. Unmatched junction bases numbered 6, after V lost 2 bases and J lost 6 bases. CDR3 size: 15 residues. The germline V gene encodes CDR1 MNHEY and CDR2 SMNVEV (reference sequence). The CDR3, as DNA: TGTGCCAGCAGTTTAGCGGGACAGGGGAGAGATGGCTACACCTTC. Translating it yields CASSLAGQGRDGYTF.

The V gene is TRBV12-5, the J gene TRBJ2-1, with D possibly called TRBD1 or TRBD2 (5 bases each). The CDR3 consists of 17 residues. Germline V CDR1 and CDR2: LGHNT, FRNRAP. V lost 0 bases, J lost 0 bases, and 12 bases lay in between. CDR3 loop: CASGLVLRDDSYNEQFF. The CDR3 DNA is TGTGCTAGTGGTTTGGTCCTCCGGGACGACTCCTACAATGAGCAGTTCTTC.